This record looks at one T cell receptor beta chain sequence and its context. This record comes from a study of T-cell reconstitution after alpha-beta-depleted transplantation in children. Unique molecular identifiers were built into the TCRbeta library. TCRdb recomputed calls from the PCR reads with MiXCR, one row per CDR3 protein. There are more than 400,000 distinct CDR3 sequences in the sample; about 45% occur only once, and under 35% lies in the top ten. Germline CDR1 LNHDA, CDR2 SQIVND (reference sequence). V lost 1 base, J lost 2 bases, and 5 bases stayed unmatched. The CDR3 has 16 residues. The sequencing here drew on PBMCs, taken before TCRalphabeta/CD19-depleted stem cell transplant. The clonotype comes from a girl aged 2 to 10 with aplastic anemia, due to receive a stem cell transplant. The gene calls are TRBV19 and TRBJ2-1, with 7 nucleotides matching TRBD2. The CDR3 bases are TGTGCCAGTAGTATAGTCGGGGGGAGTCCCTACAATGAGCAGTTCTTC. Encoded protein: CASSIVGGSPYNEQFF.